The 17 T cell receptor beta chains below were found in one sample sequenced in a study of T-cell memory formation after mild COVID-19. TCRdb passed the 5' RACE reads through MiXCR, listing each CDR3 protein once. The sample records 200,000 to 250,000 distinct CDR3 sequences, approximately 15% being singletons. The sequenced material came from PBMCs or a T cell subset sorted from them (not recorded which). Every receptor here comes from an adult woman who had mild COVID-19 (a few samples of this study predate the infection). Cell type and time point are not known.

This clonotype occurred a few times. DNA of the CDR3: TGTGCCAGCAGTGAAGCGCTGGCGGGGCGGTCCTACGAGCAGTACTTC. Translating it yields CASSEALAGRSYEQYF. The chain joins TRBV6-1 to TRBJ2-7; tentatively, D is TRBD2 (6 bases). V lost 0 bases and J lost 1, with 13 bases in between. Germline CDR1 and CDR2: MNHNS and SASEGT. The CDR3 contains 16 residues.

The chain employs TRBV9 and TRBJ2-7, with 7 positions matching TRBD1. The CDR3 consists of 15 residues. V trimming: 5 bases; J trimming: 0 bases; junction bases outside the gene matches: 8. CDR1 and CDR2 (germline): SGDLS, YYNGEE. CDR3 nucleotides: TGTGCCAGCAGTAAAACCGGGACAGCCTCCTACGAGCAGTACTTC. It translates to CASSKTGTASYEQYF. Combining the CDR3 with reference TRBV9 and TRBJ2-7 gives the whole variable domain DSGVTQTPKHLITATGQRVTLRCSPRSGDLSVYWYQQSLDQGLQFLIQYYNGEERAKGNILERFSAQQFPDLHSELNLSSLELGDSALYFCASSKTGTASYEQYFGPGTRLTVT.

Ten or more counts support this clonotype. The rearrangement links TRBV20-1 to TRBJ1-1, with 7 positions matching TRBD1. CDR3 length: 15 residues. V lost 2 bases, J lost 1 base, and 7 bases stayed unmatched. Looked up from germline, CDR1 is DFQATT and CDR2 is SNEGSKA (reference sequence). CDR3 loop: CSARPQGSWNTEAFF. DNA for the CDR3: TGCAGTGCTAGACCACAGGGGAGTTGGAACACTGAAGCTTTCTTT.

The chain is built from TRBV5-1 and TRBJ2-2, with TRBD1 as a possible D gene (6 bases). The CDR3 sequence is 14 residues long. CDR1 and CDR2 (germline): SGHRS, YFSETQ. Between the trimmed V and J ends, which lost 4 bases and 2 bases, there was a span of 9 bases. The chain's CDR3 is CASSIQGNTGELFF. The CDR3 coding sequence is TGCGCCAGCAGCATACAGGGAAACACCGGGGAGCTGTTTTTT.

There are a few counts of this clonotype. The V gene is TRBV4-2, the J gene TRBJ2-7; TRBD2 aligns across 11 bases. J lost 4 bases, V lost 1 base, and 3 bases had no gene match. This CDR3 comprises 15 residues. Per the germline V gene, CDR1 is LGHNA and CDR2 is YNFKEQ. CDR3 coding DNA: TGTGCCAGCAGCCAAGGGGCTAGCGGGGGGTACGAGCAGTACTTC. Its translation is CASSQGASGGYEQYF.

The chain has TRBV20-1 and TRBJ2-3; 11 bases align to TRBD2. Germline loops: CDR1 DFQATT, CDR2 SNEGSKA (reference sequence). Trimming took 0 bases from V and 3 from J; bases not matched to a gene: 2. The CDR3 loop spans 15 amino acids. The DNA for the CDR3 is TGCAGTGCTAGAGATACTAGCGGGAGTACAGATACGCAGTATTTT. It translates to CSARDTSGSTDTQYF.

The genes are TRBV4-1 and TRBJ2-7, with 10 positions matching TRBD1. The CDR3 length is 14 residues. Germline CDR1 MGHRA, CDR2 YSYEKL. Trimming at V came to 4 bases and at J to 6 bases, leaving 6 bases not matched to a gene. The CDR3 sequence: CASSPTGQGFEQYF. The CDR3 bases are TGCGCCAGCAGCCCTACGGGACAGGGGTTCGAGCAGTACTTC.

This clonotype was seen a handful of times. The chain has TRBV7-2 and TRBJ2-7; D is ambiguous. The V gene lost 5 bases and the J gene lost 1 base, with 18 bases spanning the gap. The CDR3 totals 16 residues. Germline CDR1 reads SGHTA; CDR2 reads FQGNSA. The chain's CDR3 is CASSPSFQATSYEQYF. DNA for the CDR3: TGTGCCAGCAGCCCTAGTTTCCAAGCGACATCCTACGAGCAGTACTTC.

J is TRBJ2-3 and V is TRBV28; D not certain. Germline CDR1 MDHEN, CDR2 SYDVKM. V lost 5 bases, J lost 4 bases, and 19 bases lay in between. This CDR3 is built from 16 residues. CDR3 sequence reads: CASSHPRRAVADTQYF. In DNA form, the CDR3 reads TGTGCCAGCAGTCACCCCCGCCGGGCTGTGGCAGATACGCAGTATTTT.

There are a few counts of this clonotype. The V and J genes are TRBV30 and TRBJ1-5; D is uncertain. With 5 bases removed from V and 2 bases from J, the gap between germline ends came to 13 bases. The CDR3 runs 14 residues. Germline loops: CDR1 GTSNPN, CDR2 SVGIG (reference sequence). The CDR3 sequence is CAWAGLDGNQPQHF. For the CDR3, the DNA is TGTGCCTGGGCTGGCCTCGATGGCAATCAGCCCCAGCATTTT.

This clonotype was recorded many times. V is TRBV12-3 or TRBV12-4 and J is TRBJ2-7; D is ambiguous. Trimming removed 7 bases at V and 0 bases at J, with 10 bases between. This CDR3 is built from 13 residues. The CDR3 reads CASNRFGSYEQYF. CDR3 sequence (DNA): TGTGCCAGCAACCGGTTTGGCTCCTACGAGCAGTACTTC.

CDR3: CASTAETGETQYF. The CDR3 region has the DNA TGTGCCAGCACCGCTGAGACGGGGGAGACCCAGTACTTC. V gene TRBV11-3 combines with J gene TRBJ2-5; a weak D match, TRBD2 (5 bases). The CDR3 totals 13 residues. Per germline, CDR1 SGHNT and CDR2 YENEEA. V was shortened by 7 bases and J by 5 bases, with 14 bases between the two germline ends.

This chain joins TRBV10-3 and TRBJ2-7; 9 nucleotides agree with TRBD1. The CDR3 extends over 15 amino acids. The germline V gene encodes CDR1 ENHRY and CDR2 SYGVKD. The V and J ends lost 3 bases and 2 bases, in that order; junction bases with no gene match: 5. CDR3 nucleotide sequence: TGTGCCATCAGTGACCGAGACAGGGGGGCCTACGAGCAGTACTTC. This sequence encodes CAISDRDRGAYEQYF.

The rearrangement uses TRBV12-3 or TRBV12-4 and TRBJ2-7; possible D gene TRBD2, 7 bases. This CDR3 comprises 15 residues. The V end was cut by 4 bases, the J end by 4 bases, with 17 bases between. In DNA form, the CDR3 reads TGTGCCAGCAGTTCCCCTAGGGGGGGCGGGTACGAGCAGTACTTC. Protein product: CASSSPRGGGYEQYF.

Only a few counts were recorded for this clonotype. The CDR3 here is CSASDLTNEKLFF. DNA for the CDR3: TGCAGTGCTAGCGACCTAACTAATGAAAAACTGTTTTTT. The chain links TRBV20-1 to TRBJ1-4; D is unresolved. The CDR3 is 13 amino acids. Trimming shortened V by 3 bases and J by 1 base, and 6 bases separated the two germline ends. From germline, CDR1 is DFQATT and CDR2 SNEGSKA (reference sequence).

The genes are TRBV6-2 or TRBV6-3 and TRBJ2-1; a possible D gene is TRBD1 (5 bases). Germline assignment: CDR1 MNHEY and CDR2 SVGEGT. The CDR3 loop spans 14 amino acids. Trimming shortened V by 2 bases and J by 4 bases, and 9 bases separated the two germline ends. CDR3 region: CASSYRGYYNEQFF. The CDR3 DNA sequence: TGTGCCAGCAGTTACAGGGGTTATTACAATGAGCAGTTCTTC.

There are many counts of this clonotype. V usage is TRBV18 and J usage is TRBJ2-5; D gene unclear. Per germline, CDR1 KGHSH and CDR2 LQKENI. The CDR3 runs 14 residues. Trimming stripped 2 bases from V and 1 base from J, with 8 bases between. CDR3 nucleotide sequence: TGTGCCAGCTCACCAAGTGGTCGCCAAGAGACCCAGTACTTC. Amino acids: CASSPSGRQETQYF.